A single sample gave rise to the 32 T cell receptor beta chains below, sequenced in a study of T cell repertoires in cytomegalovirus infection. Which antigens these TCRs recognize remains unknown. TCRdb reprocessed the reads via MiXCR and lists one record per CDR3 protein. The sample holds approximately 910,000 distinct CDR3 sequences, roughly a third seen once. Here the sequenced sample was cultured CD8+ T cells from PBMCs, taken from culture after CMV antigen stimulation. The receptors were gathered from a human donor in good health (CMV status not recorded). Some clones in this sample may be carry-over from other donors' samples.

This clonotype was observed once. This rearrangement joins TRBV27 to TRBJ1-2; a weak D match, TRBD1 (5 bases). From germline, CDR1 is MNHEY and CDR2 SMNVEV (reference sequence). The V gene lost 5 bases and the J gene lost 3 bases, with 13 bases spanning the gap. The CDR3 extends over 14 amino acids. CDR3 coding DNA: TGTGCCAGCAGTCTCGGGACTCGGGACTATGGCTACACCTTC. Translating it yields CASSLGTRDYGYTF.

Ten or more counts support this clonotype. This chain links TRBV7-9 with TRBJ1-6; no firm D call. The V end lost 1 base, the J end lost 10 bases, and 2 bases lay between the germline ends. CDR3 length equals 11 residues. Looked up from germline, CDR1 is SEHNR and CDR2 is FQNEAQ (reference sequence). DNA for the CDR3: TGTGCCAGCAGCTTAGGGTCACCCCTCCACTTT. Its protein is CASSLGSPLHF.

This clonotype was observed a few times. J is TRBJ2-7 and V is TRBV6-2 or TRBV6-3; the D is unclear. Trimming cost V 0 bases and J 0 bases, with 9 bases left between them. Germline CDR1 is MNHEY and CDR2 is SVGEGT. This CDR3 spans 15 amino acids. The CDR3 coding sequence is TGTGCCAGCAGTTACTCCGCCCCGAGCTCCTACGAGCAGTACGTC. Translation gives CASSYSAPSSYEQYV.

The chain joins TRBV5-5 to TRBJ2-3, with D possibly matching TRBD2 (5 bases). Looked up from germline, CDR1 is SGHKS and CDR2 is YYEKEE (reference sequence). This CDR3 is built from 14 residues. Trimming cost V 5 bases and J 8 bases, with 18 bases left between them. Here the CDR3 DNA reads TGTGCCAGCAGTATTGGGAGAGGAACGGGTACGCAGTATTTT. As protein: CASSIGRGTGTQYF.

In this sample, this clonotype turned up many times. The chain couples TRBV7-2 to TRBJ2-7, with a possible D match to TRBD1 (5 bases). Deletions cut 0 bases from V and 4 bases from J, with 16 bases between. Germline CDR1 and CDR2: SGHTA and FQGNSA. This CDR3 region has 16 residues. DNA for the CDR3: TGTGCCAGCAGCTTAGCCCGGGCAGGGTCGGAGTACGAGCAGTACTTC. It specifies CASSLARAGSEYEQYF.

The genes are TRBV12-3 or TRBV12-4 and TRBJ1-1; D is ambiguous. The CDR3 has 15 amino acids. V dropped 3 bases and J dropped 4 bases, with 15 bases sitting between them. The CDR3 DNA follows: TGTGCCAGCAGTTTGGTGTCAGCGCTCGGCACTGAAGCTTTCTTT. It encodes CASSLVSALGTEAFF.

The chain recombines TRBV20-1 with TRBJ1-2; 9 bases are a match to TRBD1. This CDR3 contains 18 residues. Per the germline V gene, CDR1 is DFQATT and CDR2 is SNEGSKA (reference sequence). V lost 0 bases to trimming and J lost 5 bases; unmatched junction nucleotides: 16. The CDR3 DNA follows: TGCAGTGCTAGAGATACCGGACAGGGGTCAGGCGCCGCATATGGCTACACCTTC. Its translation: CSARDTGQGSGAAYGYTF.

This clonotype was observed once. This chain connects TRBV29-1 to TRBJ2-7, with 12 bases lining up with TRBD1. There are 16 residues in the CDR3. Per the germline V gene, CDR1 is SQVTM and CDR2 is ANQGSEA. The V gene end was trimmed by 1 base and the J gene end by 5 bases; junction bases not matched to a gene: 9. The CDR3 reads CSVEAEKGTGGHEQYF. The CDR3 region has the DNA TGCAGCGTTGAAGCGGAGAAGGGGACAGGGGGCCACGAGCAGTACTTC.

This clonotype was observed a few times. The chain carries TRBV11-2 and TRBJ2-3; D may be TRBD1 (5 bases). The CDR3 has 14 amino acids. The germline V and J ends were trimmed by 10 bases and 0 bases, with 14 bases remaining between them. CDR1 SGHAT and CDR2 FQNNGV come from the germline V gene. The CDR3, as DNA: TGTGCCACCGAAGGGGTAGTTAGCACAGATACGCAGTATTTT. Its protein product is CATEGVVSTDTQYF.

This clonotype was seen many times. The V and J genes are TRBV7-8 and TRBJ1-4, with TRBD1 matching 9 bases. The V gene's germline CDR1 is SGHVS and CDR2 FQNEAQ. The ends lost 5 bases at V and 7 bases at J; junction bases unmatched: 14. The CDR3 has 17 amino acids. The CDR3 spells CASSPDGQGKLGEKLFF. The CDR3 DNA reads as TGTGCCAGCAGCCCAGACGGACAGGGGAAATTAGGTGAAAAACTGTTTTTT.

The J gene is TRBJ2-3, the V gene TRBV7-6, with TRBD2 matching 13 bases. This CDR3 is built from 17 residues. Germline V lookup: CDR1 SGHVS, CDR2 FNYEAQ. Losses at the gene ends were 4 bases for V and 2 bases for J; bases not matched to a gene: 6. Here the CDR3 DNA reads TGTGCCAGCAGCTCCGGACTAGCGGGGGTCCCCACAGATACGCAGTATTTT. This gives the protein CASSSGLAGVPTDTQYF.

The chain joins TRBV2 to TRBJ2-4; 8 bases map to TRBD1. Unmatched junction bases numbered 12, after V lost 3 bases and J lost 14 bases. This CDR3 spans 14 amino acids. Germline V gives CDR1 SNHLY, CDR2 FYNNEI. In DNA form, the CDR3 reads TGTGCCAGCAGTGATGACGTTACAGGGGGTCATAAGTACTTC. Translation gives CASSDDVTGGHKYF. The complete variable domain, with remaining parts taken from reference TRBV2 and TRBJ2-4, reads EPEVTQTPSHQVTQMGQEVILRCVPISNHLYFYWYRQILGQKVEFLVSFYNNEISEKSEIFDDQFSVERPDGSNFTLKIRSTKLEDSAMYFCASSDDVTGGHKYFGAGTRLSVL.

Only a few counts were recorded for this clonotype. The chain combines TRBV19 with TRBJ1-5; D is unclear. Germline loops: CDR1 LNHDA, CDR2 SQIVND (reference sequence). Trimming pared 10 bases from V and 4 bases from J, leaving 14 bases between. This CDR3 comprises 13 residues. This CDR3 is CATLDAGNQPQHF. CDR3 in DNA: TGTGCCACCCTAGACGCCGGTAATCAGCCCCAGCATTTT.

This clonotype was seen only a few times. This chain uses TRBV19 with TRBJ2-1; tentatively, D is TRBD2 (7 bases). The CDR3 is 16 amino acids. V was pared by 3 bases and J by 7 bases, with 19 bases between. Germline V gene lookup returns CDR1 LNHDA and CDR2 SQIVND (reference sequence). This chain's CDR3 is CASSIVGGLTRNEQFF. The CDR3 nucleotides read TGTGCCAGTAGTATTGTGGGGGGGCTCACAAGGAATGAGCAGTTCTTC.

The CDR3 DNA is TGTGCCAGCAAAAATAGGGGACAGCTGAACACTGAAGCTTTCTTT. As protein: CASKNRGQLNTEAFF. This rearrangement joins TRBV7-9 to TRBJ1-1; 7 nucleotides align to TRBD1. The junction had 8 bases not matched to a gene; V was cut back by 7 bases and J by 0 bases. Germline values: CDR1 SEHNR, CDR2 FQNEAQ (reference sequence). This CDR3 spans 15 amino acids.

Only a few counts were recorded for this clonotype. The chain links TRBV2 to TRBJ2-7, with D tentatively TRBD1 (6 bases). The V end was cut by 4 bases, the J end by 1 base, with 14 bases between. Germline CDR1 SNHLY, CDR2 FYNNEI. The CDR3 spans 15 residues. CDR3 sequence reads: CASSAGANWSYEQYV. In DNA form, the CDR3 reads TGTGCCAGCAGTGCAGGGGCCAATTGGTCCTACGAGCAGTACGTC.

This chain links TRBV7-9 with TRBJ1-1; the match to TRBD1 covers 10 bases. The V gene end was trimmed by 5 bases and the J gene end by 5 bases; junction bases not matched to a gene: 5. Germline CDR1 SEHNR, CDR2 FQNEAQ (reference sequence). CDR3 length: 14 residues. The CDR3 DNA follows: TGTGCCAGCAGCATCGACAGGGGGCAGACTGAAGCTTTCTTT. The encoded protein is CASSIDRGQTEAFF.

This clonotype was seen at least ten times. The chain has TRBV7-8 and TRBJ1-2, with D unresolved. V was pared by 5 bases and J by 4 bases, with 11 bases between. Germline CDR1 reads SGHVS; CDR2 reads FQNEAQ. The CDR3 contains 13 residues. As DNA, the CDR3 is TGTGCCAGCAGCAAGGAAGGGATCTATGGCTACACCTTC. This gives the protein CASSKEGIYGYTF.

This clonotype was counted at least ten times. For the CDR3, the DNA is TGTGCCAGCAGCTCGACATCCAATTCACCCCTCCACTTT. Translating gives CASSSTSNSPLHF. J is TRBJ1-6 and V is TRBV7-2; unclear D gene. The V gene lost 4 bases and the J gene lost 7 bases, with 8 bases spanning the gap. Germline V gene data show CDR1 as SGHTA and CDR2 as FQGNSA. The CDR3 has 13 amino acids.

This rearrangement joins TRBV4-3 to TRBJ1-2; 9 nucleotides line up with TRBD1. The germline gives CDR1 LGHNA, CDR2 YSLEER. With 0 bases clipped from V and 3 bases from J, the junction kept 2 bases outside the gene matches. This CDR3 is built from 15 residues. CDR3 bases: TGCGCCAGCAGCCAAGACCGGGACAGGGACTATGGCTACACCTTC. Its protein product is CASSQDRDRDYGYTF.

V is TRBV25-1 and J is TRBJ1-1; no firm D call. Trimming shortened V by 2 bases and J by 0 bases, and 4 bases separated the two germline ends. The CDR3 contains 13 residues. Germline CDR1 and CDR2: MGHDK and SYGVNS. The CDR3 bases are TGTGCCAGCAGTGAAAGGTTGAACACTGAAGCTTTCTTT. It encodes CASSERLNTEAFF.

The rearrangement links TRBV14 to TRBJ2-1; D assignment may be TRBD1 or TRBD2 (5 bases each). V lost 4 bases, J lost 0 bases, and 10 bases lay in between. Germline V lookup: CDR1 SGHDN, CDR2 FVKESK. This CDR3 is 15 amino acids long. CDR3 coding DNA: TGTGCCAGCAGCCCGGGGCTACGCTCCTACAATGAGCAGTTCTTC. It translates to CASSPGLRSYNEQFF.

This clonotype came up once. The chain links TRBV27 to TRBJ1-1; 7 positions agree with TRBD1. Per the germline V gene, CDR1 is MNHEY and CDR2 is SMNVEV (reference sequence). CDR3 length: 15 amino acids. V shed 10 bases, J shed 0 bases, and the junction held 11 bases outside the gene matches. CDR3 sequence reads: CANMDRPTMNTEAFF. Written as DNA, the CDR3 is TGTGCCAACATGGACAGGCCTACTATGAACACTGAAGCTTTCTTT.

This clonotype was picked up many times. This chain uses TRBV6-1 with TRBJ1-6, with 7 bases fitting TRBD1. Germline CDR1 and CDR2: MNHNS and SASEGT. The CDR3 spans 14 residues. Trimming at V came to 10 bases and at J to 3 bases, leaving 6 bases not matched to a gene. The CDR3 protein is CANRRDSYNSPLHF. The CDR3 region has the DNA TGTGCCAACCGAAGGGACAGCTATAATTCACCCCTCCACTTT.

This chain uses TRBV12-3 or TRBV12-4 with TRBJ1-2; D gene uncertain. The CDR3 runs 11 residues. V was clipped by 8 bases and J by 6 bases, with 10 bases between them. CDR3 bases: TGTGCCAGCGAGGGCGCGGATGGCTACACCTTC. Translating it yields CASEGADGYTF.

The V call is TRBV27, the J call TRBJ2-7, with D perhaps TRBD2 (6 bases). The CDR3 covers 15 residues. The germline V gene encodes CDR1 MNHEY and CDR2 SMNVEV (reference sequence). Between the trimmed V and J ends, which lost 5 bases and 2 bases, there was a span of 16 bases. For the CDR3, the DNA is TGTGCCAGCAGTCCGAATGGAGGGACCACCTACGAGCAGTACTTC. Protein product: CASSPNGGTTYEQYF.

In this sample, this clonotype turned up many times. Here the CDR3 reads CASSPVGRPTYEQYV. The CDR3 coding sequence is TGTGCCAGCAGCCCGGTCGGAAGGCCCACCTACGAGCAGTACGTC. V gene TRBV7-6 combines with J gene TRBJ2-7, with unresolved D. The germline CDR1 and CDR2 sequences are SGHVS and FNYEAQ. V was shortened by 5 bases and J by 2 bases, with 16 bases between the two germline ends. The length of the CDR3 is 15 residues.

As concerns this clonotype: The germline gene is not matched at one end of the junction; a read error may be the cause. J is TRBJ1-2 and V is TRBV4-1, with TRBD1 matching over 8 bases. The CDR3 consists of 14 residues. CDR1 and CDR2 from the germline V gene are MGHRA and YSYEKL. The CDR3 loop reads CASNGQGESYGYTF. The CDR3 bases are TGTGCCAGCAACGGACAGGGCGAATCCTATGGCTACACCTTC.

This chain connects TRBV25-1 to TRBJ2-1; D gene ambiguous. This CDR3 is built from 14 residues. V dropped 2 bases and J dropped 2 bases, with 7 bases sitting between them. Germline V lookup: CDR1 MGHDK, CDR2 SYGVNS. The CDR3 sequence is CASSEPGTYNEQFF. The CDR3 nucleotides read TGTGCCAGCAGTGAACCAGGAACCTACAATGAGCAGTTCTTC.

The rearrangement joins TRBV12-3 or TRBV12-4 to TRBJ2-3; the D gene could be TRBD1 or TRBD2 (5 bases each). The CDR3 is 14 amino acids. With 10 bases removed from V and 4 bases from J, the gap between germline ends came to 18 bases. In DNA form, the CDR3 reads TGTGCCACTTCGGGACCCGTGGGATCAGATACGCAGTATTTT. Its protein is CATSGPVGSDTQYF.

This clonotype was seen a handful of times. V is TRBV4-1 and J is TRBJ2-3; D is possibly TRBD1 (5 bases). The CDR3 is 16 amino acids. V was trimmed by 0 bases and J by 0 bases, leaving 10 bases between them. Germline loops: CDR1 MGHRA, CDR2 YSYEKL. For the CDR3, the DNA is TGCGCCAGCAGCCAAGAACCCAGGGTGAGCACAGATACGCAGTATTTT. Its protein product is CASSQEPRVSTDTQYF.

This clonotype was detected a few times. The chain uses TRBV6-2 or TRBV6-3 and TRBJ1-5; D remains ambiguous. Germline V lookup: CDR1 MNHEY, CDR2 SVGEGT. This CDR3 has 13 amino acids. Trimming left V 2 bases short and J 3 bases short, with 5 bases between. CDR3 amino acids: CASSYRPNQPQHF. For the CDR3, the DNA is TGTGCCAGCAGTTACCGTCCCAATCAGCCCCAGCATTTT.